A single sample is the source of the 18 T cell receptor beta chains below, sequenced in a study of blood T cell repertoires in COVID-19. Data came from immunoSEQ multiplex PCR; TCRdb stores just in-frame clones and leaves some out. The sample carries 200,000 to 250,000 clones, about four fifths recorded once. Sequenced material: PBMCs or T cells enriched from blood (not recorded which). All receptors come from a woman aged 55-69 years who had recovered from COVID-19.

This chain connects TRBV11-2 to TRBJ2-5; 7 bases line up with TRBD2. V lost 4 bases and J lost 4; bases outside the gene matches: 6. The CDR3 runs to 14 residues. Germline lookup yields CDR1 SGHAT and CDR2 FQNNGV. The CDR3 is CASSSGLVGETQYF. The CDR3 DNA reads as TGTGCCAGCAGCTCCGGACTAGTGGGAGAGACCCAGTACTTC.

The chain carries TRBV4-1 and TRBJ1-2; D is possibly TRBD1 (5 bases). The germline V gene has CDR1 MGHRA and CDR2 YSYEKL. The germline V and J ends were trimmed by 0 bases and 8 bases, with 7 bases remaining between them. CDR3 length: 12 amino acids. The CDR3 here is CASSQEPGGYTF. The CDR3 DNA is TGCGCCAGCAGCCAAGAACCAGGGGGCTACACCTTC.

This chain joins TRBV4-3 and TRBJ2-1; 7 bases agree with TRBD2. Germline CDR1 and CDR2: LGHNA and YSLEER. The CDR3 consists of 16 residues. V gave up 0 bases and J gave up 4 bases; unmatched junction bases: 6. CDR3 DNA sequence: TGCGCCAGCAGCCAAGATCGGGGGGAGGTGTACAATGAGCAGTTCTTC. This codes for CASSQDRGEVYNEQFF.

A single count supports this clone. This sequence joins TRBV15 and TRBJ2-7, with unresolved D. The length of the CDR3 is 14 residues. Trimming took 0 bases from V and 2 from J, leaving 8 bases between them. The germline V gene encodes CDR1 LNHNV and CDR2 YYDKDF (reference sequence). The CDR3 here is CATSRDTATYEQYF. As DNA, the CDR3 is TGTGCCACCAGCAGAGATACAGCCACCTACGAGCAGTACTTC.

V is TRBV3-1 (or the pseudogene TRBV3-2) and J is TRBJ2-2; 8 bases match TRBD2. This CDR3 region has 16 residues. V gave up 4 bases and J gave up 1 base; unmatched junction bases: 5. CDR1 and CDR2 from the germline V gene are LGHDT and YNNKEL (reference sequence). The CDR3 reads CASSPRGLGNTGELFF. CDR3 coding DNA: TGTGCCAGCAGCCCCCGGGGACTAGGGAACACCGGGGAGCTGTTTTTT.

This clone occurred a few times. V and J are TRBV7-9 and TRBJ1-4, with 9 bases lining up with TRBD1. The CDR3 has 18 residues. The V segment lost 1 base and the J segment 3 bases; nucleotides outside the gene matches: 9. The germline CDR1 and CDR2 sequences are SEHNR and FQNEAQ (reference sequence). The CDR3 nucleotides read TGTGCCAGCAGCTTAGGTCTTCACAGGGGGCAATCTAATGAAAAACTGTTTTTT. Its translation: CASSLGLHRGQSNEKLFF. Using reference TRBV7-9 and TRBJ1-4 for the parts outside the CDR3, the full variable domain is DTGVSQNPRHKITKRGQNVTFRCDPISEHNRLYWYRQTLGQGPEFLTYFQNEAQLEKSRLLSDRFSAERPKGSFSTLEIQRTEQGDSAMYLCASSLGLHRGQSNEKLFFGSGTQLSVL.

This clone was picked up a small number of times. The chain is built from TRBV6-1 and TRBJ2-1; TRBD2 is a possible D gene (6 bases). The CDR3 has 15 residues. V shed 2 bases and J shed 5 bases, with 13 bases lying between them. Germline loops: CDR1 MNHNS, CDR2 SASEGT. This CDR3 reads CASSEQGLENNEQFF. The CDR3 DNA follows: TGTGCCAGCAGTGAACAGGGACTCGAAAACAATGAGCAGTTCTTC.

The chain uses TRBV29-1 and TRBJ1-1; D is undetermined. Germline assignment: CDR1 SQVTM and CDR2 ANQGSEA. CDR3 length equals 9 residues. V was shortened by 7 bases and J by 6 bases, with 6 bases between the two germline ends. The CDR3 sequence: CSASPEAFF. Written as DNA, the CDR3 is TGCAGCGCTAGTCCTGAAGCTTTCTTT.

This chain links TRBV6-5 with TRBJ1-2; 8 bases line up with TRBD1. CDR1 MNHEY and CDR2 SVGAGI come from the germline V gene. This CDR3 is 13 amino acids long. After removal of 6 bases from V and 8 bases from J, the junction contained 8 bases not matched to a gene. The CDR3 DNA reads TGTGCCAGCAGGGCGACAGGGGCGCAGGGCTACACCTTC. Translated: CASRATGAQGYTF.

The chain recombines TRBV29-1 with TRBJ1-1; D is unclear. Germline CDR1 SQVTM, CDR2 ANQGSEA. The CDR3 has 13 amino acids. The ends were cut back, 4 bases at V and 4 bases at J, with 13 bases in the middle. This chain's CDR3 is CSVGGRGPTEAFF. The CDR3 coding sequence is TGCAGCGTTGGAGGGCGGGGTCCCACTGAAGCTTTCTTT.

This clone appeared a single time. The chain joins TRBV18 to TRBJ1-2, with 8 bases aligning to TRBD1. The junction had 3 bases not matched to a gene; V was cut back by 2 bases and J by 4 bases. The CDR3 runs to 14 residues. Germline assignment: CDR1 KGHSH and CDR2 LQKENI. This chain's CDR3 is CASSPNDRGYGYTF. CDR3 bases: TGTGCCAGCTCACCAAACGACAGGGGCTATGGCTACACCTTC.

The chain recombines TRBV5-1 with TRBJ2-1, with TRBD1 matching 8 bases. The CDR3 runs 15 residues. V lost 0 bases, J lost 3 bases, and 2 bases stayed unmatched. Germline loops: CDR1 SGHRS, CDR2 YFSETQ. CDR3 nucleotide sequence: TGCGCCAGCAGCTTGGGACAGGGGCGCTACAATGAGCAGTTCTTC. Translating gives CASSLGQGRYNEQFF.

J is TRBJ2-3 and V is TRBV6-5; the D gene is possibly TRBD2 (6 bases). The CDR3 totals 14 residues. Trimming shortened V by 7 bases and J by 1 base, and 12 bases separated the two germline ends. Germline V gene lookup returns CDR1 MNHEY and CDR2 SVGAGI. CDR3 region: CASTPGTRTDTQYF. The CDR3 region has the DNA TGTGCCAGCACCCCCGGGACTCGCACAGATACGCAGTATTTT.

The chain combines TRBV3-1 (or the pseudogene TRBV3-2) with TRBJ1-3, with D unresolved. The CDR3 sequence is 13 residues long. V lost 10 bases to trimming and J lost 0 bases, with 10 bases between them. Germline loops: CDR1 LGHDT, CDR2 YNNKEL (reference sequence). The CDR3 sequence is CAIPTHSGNTIYF. The CDR3 nucleotides are TGTGCCATTCCTACTCACTCTGGAAACACCATATATTTT.

The J gene is TRBJ1-2, the V gene TRBV3-1 (or the pseudogene TRBV3-2), with unresolved D. This CDR3 is built from 14 residues. Trimming removed 1 base from V and 4 bases from J, with 10 bases in between. Germline CDR1 and CDR2: LGHDT and YNNKEL (reference sequence). CDR3 protein: CASSQAAGSYGYTF. CDR3 coding DNA: TGTGCCAGCAGCCAAGCGGCGGGGAGCTATGGCTACACCTTC.

This chain joins TRBV25-1 and TRBJ2-3, with a weak D call TRBD2 (6 bases). This CDR3 is built from 16 residues. CDR1 and CDR2 from the germline V gene are MGHDK and SYGVNS. Trimming took off 7 bases at V and 2 bases at J, with 19 bases between the two ends. CDR3 protein: CASTSIGGASTDTQYF. The CDR3 DNA is TGTGCCAGCACCAGCATAGGCGGGGCGTCCACAGATACGCAGTATTTT.

The gene calls are TRBV4-2 and TRBJ1-2, with D possibly matching TRBD1 (5 bases). Deletions cut 0 bases from V and 4 bases from J, with 12 bases between. The CDR3 is 15 amino acids. CDR1 is LGHNA, CDR2 YNFKEQ, per germline. Here the CDR3 reads CASSQEVETVYGYTF. CDR3 sequence (DNA): TGTGCCAGCAGCCAAGAGGTGGAGACAGTCTATGGCTACACCTTC.

The J gene is TRBJ2-1, the V gene TRBV20-1; 8 bases align to TRBD2. The CDR3 is 15 amino acids. J was trimmed by 4 bases and V by 3 bases; bases with no gene match: 8. From germline, CDR1 is DFQATT and CDR2 SNEGSKA (reference sequence). Here the CDR3 reads CSASNLAGWYNEQFF. As DNA, the CDR3 is TGCAGTGCTAGTAATCTAGCGGGTTGGTACAATGAGCAGTTCTTC.